These 20 T cell receptor beta chains were all obtained from the same sample, sequenced in a study of cytotoxic CD8 clonotypes in ibrutinib-treated CLL. Here immunoSEQ multiplex PCR was the method, and the copy in TCRdb shows in-frame clones only, minus some. The sample records tens of thousands of clones, roughly 50% being singletons. Sequences were derived from PBMCs, sampled after 24 months of ibrutinib treatment. The receptors were gathered from a human donor with chronic lymphocytic leukemia.

The chain carries TRBV29-1 and TRBJ1-2, with D maybe TRBD1 (5 bases). V was cut by 7 bases and J by 3 bases, with 15 bases left in between. Looked up from germline, CDR1 is SQVTM and CDR2 is ANQGSEA. The CDR3 totals 13 residues. CDR3 in amino acids: CSARGATYYGYTF. CDR3 DNA: TGCAGCGCGAGAGGGGCCACTTACTATGGCTACACCTTC. The full variable domain, its missing parts supplied by reference TRBV29-1 and TRBJ1-2, is SAVISQKPSRDICQRGTSLTIQCQVDSQVTMMFWYRQQPGQSLTLIATANQGSEATYESGFVIDKFPISRPNLTFSTLTVSNMSPEDSSIYLCSARGATYYGYTFGSGTRLTVV.

This clone was found a few times. This sequence joins TRBV30 and TRBJ1-3, with D possibly TRBD1 on 6 matching bases. Germline assignment: CDR1 GTSNPN and CDR2 SVGIG (reference sequence). The CDR3 runs 14 residues. Trimming cost V 3 bases and J 0 bases, with 9 bases left between them. CDR3 nucleotides: TGTGCCTGGAGAGACAGGACCTCTGGAAACACCATATATTTT. Protein product: CAWRDRTSGNTIYF.

The gene calls are TRBV29-1 and TRBJ2-7; the match to TRBD1 covers 8 bases. The CDR3 extends over 14 amino acids. V lost 7 bases, J lost 2 bases, and 10 bases stayed unmatched. The germline gives CDR1 SQVTM, CDR2 ANQGSEA. This CDR3 is CSAIRGQYAYEQYF. The CDR3 DNA sequence: TGCAGCGCCATCAGGGGGCAGTATGCCTACGAGCAGTACTTC.

This chain uses TRBV6-5 with TRBJ2-3; 7 bases are shared with TRBD2. The CDR3 contains 15 residues. J gave up 6 bases and V 7 bases, and 13 bases lay outside the gene matches. Germline V gene sequence: CDR1 MNHEY, CDR2 SVGAGI. The CDR3, as DNA: TGTGCCAGCAAAAACCGGTGGGGGGGATGGGATACGCAGTATTTT. Protein sequence: CASKNRWGGWDTQYF.

The chain joins TRBV18 to TRBJ1-5; D is undetermined. The CDR3 runs to 15 residues. Germline assignment: CDR1 KGHSH and CDR2 LQKENI. Trimming cost V 4 bases and J 7 bases, with 17 bases left between them. CDR3: CASSLSGGGWQPQHF. CDR3 nucleotides: TGTGCCAGCTCACTAAGTGGCGGCGGGTGGCAGCCCCAGCATTTT.

The V call is TRBV6-1, the J call TRBJ1-5; maybe TRBD1 (6 bases). Germline values: CDR1 MNHNS, CDR2 SASEGT. The CDR3 contains 14 residues. V lost 4 bases and J 7 bases, leaving 14 bases between the germline ends. In nucleotides, the CDR3 is TGTGCCAGCAGTGGGGGCAGGGGAGGGCAGCCCCAGCATTTT. Translated: CASSGGRGGQPQHF.

The chain joins TRBV6-1 to TRBJ1-2; TRBD1 aligns across 8 bases. CDR1 MNHNS and CDR2 SASEGT come from the germline V gene. CDR3 length equals 15 residues. V gave up 7 bases and J gave up 4 bases; unmatched junction bases: 11. CDR3 in amino acids: CASTSPDRGVYGYTF. Here the CDR3 DNA reads TGTGCCAGCACCTCCCCCGACAGGGGAGTCTATGGCTACACCTTC.

This clone appeared many times. J is TRBJ2-7 and V is TRBV28; D gene unclear. CDR1 is MDHEN, CDR2 SYDVKM, per germline. The CDR3 extends over 11 amino acids. V was trimmed by 5 bases and J by 0 bases, leaving 2 bases between them. The DNA of the CDR3 is TGTGCCAGCAGTGACTCCTACGAGCAGTACTTC. Protein: CASSDSYEQYF. Full variable domain (missing parts from reference TRBV28 and TRBJ2-7): DVKVTQSSRYLVKRTGEKVFLECVQDMDHENMFWYRQDPGLGLRLIYFSYDVKMKEKGDIPEGYSVSREKKERFSLILESASTNQTSMYLCASSDSYEQYFGPGTRLTVT.

This clone was detected only a few times. This rearrangement joins TRBV28 to TRBJ2-5; TRBD2 matches 11 bases. CDR1 is MDHEN and CDR2 is SYDVKM in the germline V gene. Losses at the gene ends were 5 bases for V and 4 bases for J; bases not matched to a gene: 12. The CDR3 is 17 residues long. The CDR3 reads CASSLAPLAGVGETQYF. The CDR3 bases are TGTGCCAGCAGTCTCGCCCCACTAGCGGGAGTTGGAGAGACCCAGTACTTC.

The chain carries TRBV27 and TRBJ1-5, with unresolved D. The CDR3 totals 15 residues. The V and J ends lost 8 bases and 0 bases respectively, with 14 bases between them. CDR1 and CDR2 from the germline V gene are MNHEY and SMNVEV (reference sequence). The CDR3: CASWGGVYSNQPQHF. DNA of the CDR3: TGTGCCAGCTGGGGTGGGGTGTATAGCAATCAGCCCCAGCATTTT.

The V gene is TRBV2, the J gene TRBJ2-1; no definite D call. Germline values: CDR1 SNHLY, CDR2 FYNNEI. The CDR3 length is 14 residues. Trimming removed 5 bases from V and 0 bases from J, with 8 bases in between. Here the CDR3 DNA reads TGTGCCAGCAGTCCCCTAGGCTCCTACAATGAGCAGTTCTTC. Its protein product is CASSPLGSYNEQFF.

In this sample, this clone turned up once. The chain uses TRBV19 and TRBJ2-3; no firm D call. Trimming removed 3 bases from V and 2 bases from J, with 9 bases in between. The germline V gene has CDR1 LNHDA and CDR2 SQIVND (reference sequence). The CDR3 has 14 residues. CDR3 loop: CASSIRQTTDTQYF. CDR3 bases: TGTGCCAGTAGTATTCGGCAGACCACAGATACGCAGTATTTT. Variable domain in full (rest from reference TRBV19 and TRBJ2-3): DGGITQSPKYLFRKEGQNVTLSCEQNLNHDAMYWYRQDPGQGLRLIYYSQIVNDFQKGDIAEGYSVSREKKESFPLTVTSAQKNPTAFYLCASSIRQTTDTQYFGPGTRLTVL.

The chain has TRBV27 and TRBJ1-4, with D perhaps TRBD1 (5 bases). Germline V CDR1 and CDR2: MNHEY, SMNVEV (reference sequence). V was pared by 8 bases and J by 5 bases, with 18 bases between. This CDR3 contains 15 residues. CDR3 residues: CASGLLDSPNEKLFF. In nucleotides, the CDR3 is TGTGCCAGCGGCCTCCTCGACAGCCCCAATGAAAAACTGTTTTTT.

This clone was seen only a few times. This chain connects TRBV15 to TRBJ2-4; 13 bases are shared with TRBD2. The CDR3 extends over 16 amino acids. Unmatched junction bases numbered 3, after V lost 4 bases and J lost 3 bases. Germline-derived CDR1 and CDR2 are LNHNV and YYDKDF (reference sequence). For the CDR3, the DNA is TGTGCCACCAGCATAGGACTAGCGGGAGTCAAAAACATTCAGTACTTC. This codes for CATSIGLAGVKNIQYF. The full variable domain, with the rest looked up from reference TRBV15 and TRBJ2-4, is DAMVIQNPRYQVTQFGKPVTLSCSQTLNHNVMYWYQQKSSQAPKLLFHYYDKDFNNEADTPDNFQSRRPNTSFCFLDIRSPGLGDTAMYLCATSIGLAGVKNIQYFGAGTRLSVL.

The genes are TRBV7-6 and TRBJ2-4; D is undetermined. V dropped 4 bases and J dropped 0 bases, with 7 bases sitting between them. This CDR3 comprises 14 residues. Germline values: CDR1 SGHVS, CDR2 FNYEAQ. CDR3 nucleotide sequence: TGTGCCAGCAGCTCAGGTGGAGCCAAAAACATTCAGTACTTC. It translates to CASSSGGAKNIQYF.

The chain is built from TRBV6-5 and TRBJ1-4; 7 bases fit TRBD1. The CDR3 has 12 amino acids. The V gene end was trimmed by 6 bases and the J gene end by 13 bases; junction bases not matched to a gene: 8. Germline V lookup: CDR1 MNHEY, CDR2 SVGAGI. The CDR3 sequence is CASSTGTAPLFF. The CDR3 DNA reads as TGTGCCAGCAGCACCGGGACAGCTCCACTGTTTTTT.

This chain uses TRBV19 with TRBJ2-1, with 8 bases aligning to TRBD2. CDR3 size: 14 residues. V lost 4 bases, J lost 7 bases, and 6 bases stayed unmatched. Germline V CDR1 and CDR2: LNHDA, SQIVND (reference sequence). CDR3 bases: TGTGCCAGTAGTACGGGACTAGGACTTAATGAGCAGTTCTTC. The encoded protein is CASSTGLGLNEQFF.

This clone was seen a handful of times. The chain joins TRBV2 to TRBJ1-5; 7 bases are a match to TRBD1. This CDR3 contains 14 residues. With 8 bases clipped from V and 0 bases from J, the junction kept 4 bases outside the gene matches. Germline-derived CDR1 and CDR2 are SNHLY and FYNNEI. The CDR3 nucleotides are TGTGCCAGCGGAGACAGGGTTAGCAATCAGCCCCAGCATTTT. This gives the protein CASGDRVSNQPQHF.

This clone was seen once. The rearrangement joins TRBV6-1 to TRBJ2-3, with D unresolved. Germline CDR1 MNHNS, CDR2 SASEGT. The V and J ends lost 7 bases and 0 bases respectively, with 2 bases between them. There are 11 residues in the CDR3. In DNA, the CDR3 is TGTGCCAGCACTAGCACAGATACGCAGTATTTT. This translates into CASTSTDTQYF.

The chain is built from TRBV18 and TRBJ2-7; weak D call: TRBD2 (5 bases). Per germline, CDR1 KGHSH and CDR2 LQKENI. V was trimmed by 5 bases and J by 7 bases, leaving 15 bases between them. CDR3 length equals 13 residues. Here the CDR3 DNA reads TGTGCCAGCTCATCCGAGACGGCGGGTGAGCAGTACGTC. Amino acids: CASSSETAGEQYV.